This entry features one T cell receptor beta chain sequence. The target of this receptor is not known. Libraries were constructed by the immunoSEQ multiplex PCR assay. The multiplex PCR relied on a mix of 60 forward primers for TCR Vbeta segments and 13 reverse primers for TCR Jbeta segments. The CDR3 region of rearranged TCR beta genes was amplified from genomic DNA with a multiplex PCR assay. On the Illumina HiSeq System, the amplified TCR beta libraries were sequenced as 87-base-pair reads. The source study handled its data this way. In a later analysis, roughly 80 million unique TCR beta chains were counted across the roughly 610 repertoires, and roughly 10 million of these chains were shared by at least two donors. A nearest-neighbor algorithm error-corrected the raw reads and collapsed the reads into unique sequences, merging closely related sequences to remove PCR and sequencing errors. CDR3 sequences were aligned to IMGT reference sequences to assign V, D and J gene segments. For a sequence to be retained, a match of at least six nucleotides was required to both a V gene segment and a J gene segment. A rearrangement counted as productive if the CDR3 had no stop codons and remained in frame with V and J, and every other rearrangement counted as non-productive. CDR3 was defined according to IMGT convention as the region running from the second conserved V-encoded cysteine to the conserved J-encoded phenylalanine. The earlier analysis of about 590 of the donors excluded sequences that lacked an unambiguous match to a single V gene segment. In an earlier analysis of several hundred of the donors, a V segment was called functional when productive rearrangements were above 56.7%, and segregating when the standard deviation between donors exceeded 5%. A statistical classification framework was built to diagnose cytomegalovirus status from the catalog of TCR beta chain sequences. V and J gene assignment, in a later analysis, came from comparing TCR nucleotide sequences with IMGT/GENE-DB human TR gene sequences. Using the TCRdist pipeline, a later analysis assigned CDR3 sequences along with most-parsimonious VDJ recombination scenarios. In a later analysis, each TCR beta chain was defined by its CDR3 amino acid sequence together with its V-gene family, and reads without a unique V-gene family were excluded. A later analysis removed roughly 590 highly shared, low-generation-probability nucleotide sequences to deal with suspected cross-contamination and a sequencing artifact. In a later analysis, a clonal expansion index was calculated for each public chain from normalized within-repertoire ranks of inferred template counts. Generation probabilities in a later analysis came from a VDJ recombination model fitted to out-of-frame rearrangements, and those results were checked against IGoR. Hypergeometric tests were used in a later analysis to score TCR-TCR, TCR-HLA and TCR-CMV co-occurrence, with a repertoire-size bias correction applied to the TCR pairs. False discovery rates were estimated in a later analysis by permuting HLA or CMV assignments 20 times. In a later analysis, co-occurring TCRs were grouped using DBSCAN, and TCRdist sequence similarity was added for clustering within HLA-allele-positive subsets. For co-occurrence clustering, repertoires with fewer than 30,000 or more than 120,000 public chains were excluded, along with four to six repertoires with anomalous nucleotide sharing. TCRdb limited this immuneACCESS table to in-frame rearrangements with V and J called. A share of clones is missing; checked studies link under half to unresolved V genes, and the rest is unexplained. V, J and clone size reflect that table, while D and trimming were determined from the DNA. Per the sample table, the count is 45,000 to 55,000 clones. Together, the top ten hold 9.5% to 12% of the sample.

The cohort consisted of 650 to 850 healthy bone marrow donors. All cohort members were sampled while nominally healthy, although unrecorded immune exposures were likely present. The donor was CMV seropositive and was included in the group of about 290 seropositive cohort members. A peripheral blood sample was collected from each donor, and TCR beta sequencing was performed on peripheral blood mononuclear cells. Genomic DNA was extracted from the blood cell samples with the Qiagen DNeasy Blood Extraction Kit. This entry belongs to a study of cytomegalovirus exposure and HLA in healthy donors (dated by TCRdb to 2017 to 2019). Concerning the study at large: An earlier analysis of 587 of the donors reported approximately 290 Gb of sequence data and some 100 million unique TCR beta sequences from 150 million to 200 million T cells. The aim of the study was to test whether cataloging public T cell receptors could identify signatures of past pathogen exposure. Class I and class II HLA loci were covered by the typing at four-digit resolution. High-throughput TCR immunosequencing, statistical association of individual TCRs with disease status, and machine learning were combined to predict cytomegalovirus infection status. Of the roughly 400 genotyped donors, about 84% fell in the genetic ancestry cluster associated with self-reported Caucasian donors. Donor age, sex, ethnicity and CMV serostatus were collected together with the repertoire data. Typing coverage varied by locus: roughly 629-630 donors for A, B, C, DRB1 and DQB1; under 550 for DQA1; about 570 for DPA1; around 490 for DPB1. Rather than drawing on any new phenotypic data, the later analysis identified candidate immune exposures from TCR beta sequences and the way those sequences occurred across donors. On average, around 240,000 unique TCR beta nucleotide sequences were sequenced per donor among 398 genotyped donors of the cohort, with around 19% of those sequences being non-productive. A later analysis re-examined previously published TCR beta repertoires from more than 600 donors and added high-resolution HLA genotyping to investigate patterns of TCR occurrence. The study profiled the T cell repertoires of hundreds of subjects by immunosequencing and related them to cytomegalovirus serostatus. A few DR-DQ haplotypes were treated as single units for association and clustering because of strong linkage in the cohort. An earlier analysis of some 600 of the donors applied high-throughput TCR beta sequencing to assess whether each TCR beta V gene segment acted as functional or pseudogenic. Every repertoire in the discovery cohort had been generated on one and the same sequencing platform. In a later genetic analysis, genome-wide SNP genotypes for about three fifths of the 666 donors were used, and that subset was treated as a discovery cohort. Approximately 310 gigabases of sequencing data and tens of millions of unique TCR sequences were included in an early release covering roughly 600 HLA-typed donors. A separate validation cohort of roughly 130 different subjects was used in addition to the roughly 720-subject first cohort. What the study reported, not specific to this receptor: The study listed 150 to 200 TCR beta chains as associated with cytomegalovirus. Most CMV-associated TCR beta chains appeared to be HLA-restricted in a later analysis, and the HLA associations seemed to be driven largely by CMV exposure. The presence/absence analyses assumed that sequencing depth was roughly uniform across donors, and that assumption may not be true. The earlier analysis of 587 of the donors excluded roughly 16 rarely observed V segments, including chromosome 9 orphons, because counts were too low. Linkage disequilibrium might explain the correlated functional status among segregating V segments, but an unknown experimental factor could not be excluded. In a later genetic analysis, fewer N-insertions in productive TCRs were reported among donors in an Asian-associated ancestry cluster than the approximately 710-donor mean. The sequencing pipeline was judged likely to have produced a cluster of highly shared sequence variants as a technical artifact. An earlier analysis of 450 to 750 of the donors showed that most TCR beta V segments appeared in productive rearrangements either about 87% or about 30% of the time, which broadly matched IMGT annotations. When HLA alleles, especially DR and DQ, strongly co-occurred, TCR associations were difficult to assign to individual alleles. A further reported finding was that TCR beta sequences accurately predicted the HLA-A and HLA-B alleles for most subjects in the first cohort. The classifier was reported to diagnose cytomegalovirus status with high specificity and sensitivity in both the original cohort and the validation cohort. A later analysis found that HLA-associated TCR beta chains were more clonally expanded and had lower generation probabilities than equally common non-associated chains. Because the 87-base-pair reads could not distinguish some IMGT-functional V segments, including TRBV6-2 and TRBV6-3, those segments were excluded. Several of the top co-occurrence clusters appeared to be linked to parvovirus B19, influenza, CMV and Epstein-Barr virus, according to a later analysis. For the cohort, immune exposure information was limited to CMV serostatus. In a later analysis, the rate of TCR association differed among HLA loci, with DRB1 alleles having the most associated TCRs and HLA-C alleles having the fewest. Most TCR sequences were seen in very few donors, while some public TCRs were found in many individuals. Because some donors lacked HLA typing at each locus, the association tests relied only on the typed subset. The authors suggested that the approach could potentially be extended to other disease states and immunological phenotypes. In this cohort, only TCR beta chains were sequenced, and detectable features were limited by the absence of alpha or paired-chain data. Three of the identified cytomegalovirus-associated TCR beta chains were confirmed in vitro to be specific for cytomegalovirus antigens. In a later analysis, some 18,000 TCR beta sequences were associated with specific HLA alleles at a false discovery rate of 0.05. A later genetic analysis associated a missense DCLRE1C variant with V-gene and J-gene trimming of TCR beta chains, and an independent cohort replicated the association.

Unmatched junction bases come to 10, with V trimmed by 6 bases and J by 5 bases. The CDR3 starts with the cysteine, ends with the phenylalanine, and has 16 residues. Only the CDR3 part of the read is kept: 48 bases, read in frame from the first base. Sequences MDHEN (CDR1) and SYDVKM (CDR2) are obtained from the germline V gene. Sequencing input: PBMCs. The sequence derives from a woman aged 45-65 years in good health and CMV-seropositive. The V gene is TRBV28 and the J gene is TRBJ1-5; a stretch of 10 junction bases matches TRBD1. The DNA sequence follows: TGTGCCAGCAGCCGCCAGGGACAGGGGTCCGATCAGCCCCAGCATTTT. This codes for CASSRQGQGSDQPQHF.